This is a list of T cell receptor beta chains from one sample in a study of blood T cell repertoires in COVID-19. Sequencing used immunoSEQ multiplex PCR; TCRdb keeps in-frame clones, though not all of them. The sample holds 200,000 to 250,000 clones, roughly 87% seen once. The sample was PBMCs or T cells enriched from blood (not recorded which). All receptors derive from a man between 18 and 35 years old with acute COVID-19. The CDR3 runs from the conserved cysteine through the conserved F or W. D genes are given only for firm matches. Only some rows state a clone size, as once, few, many or a class for expanded clones.

CDR3aa,CDR3nt,len,v_gene,d_gene,j_gene,abundance
CASSAGTGFQPQHF,TGTGCCAGCAGTGCCGGGACAGGGTTTCAGCCCCAGCATTTT,14,TRBV2,TRBD1,TRBJ1-5,-
CAIQQGPTGELFF,TGTGCCATCCAACAGGGCCCCACCGGGGAGCTGTTTTTT,13,TRBV6-5,-,TRBJ2-2,-
CASSPLGQGEVEAFF,TGTGCCAGCAGTCCCTTAGGGCAGGGGGAAGTTGAAGCTTTCTTT,15,TRBV6-5,TRBD1,TRBJ1-1,-
CASSIDENSYGYTF,TGTGCCAGTAGTATAGATGAGAATTCCTATGGCTACACCTTC,14,TRBV19,-,TRBJ1-2,-
CASSFRGSSYEQYF,TGTGCCAGCAGTTTTAGGGGGAGCTCCTACGAGCAGTACTTC,14,TRBV28,-,TRBJ2-7,-
CASSSTGMGTEAFF,TGCGCCAGCAGCTCCACAGGGATGGGCACTGAAGCTTTCTTT,14,TRBV4-3,-,TRBJ1-1,-
CASRGSGSADTQYF,TGTGCCTCCAGGGGTAGCGGGAGTGCAGATACGCAGTATTTT,14,TRBV9,TRBD2,TRBJ2-3,-
CASSATFGSRGEQYF,TGTGCCAGCAGCGCAACTTTCGGGAGCCGGGGCGAGCAGTACTTC,15,TRBV6-5,-,TRBJ2-7,-
CALGWEANEKLFF,TGTGCCTTAGGGTGGGAGGCTAATGAAAAACTGTTTTTT,13,TRBV30,-,TRBJ1-4,-
CASSAHRGQETQYF,TGTGCCAGCAGTGCCCACAGGGGGCAGGAGACCCAGTACTTC,14,TRBV25-1,TRBD1,TRBJ2-5,-
CASSSLSRFRVQVPGKTEGYTF,TGCGCCAGCAGCTCCCTTTCCCGATTCAGGGTACAAGTCCCCGGCAAAACAGAGGGCTACACCTTC,22,TRBV5-1,-,TRBJ1-2,-
CASSPRGSSYNEQFF,TGTGCCAGCAGCCCCCGGGGAAGCTCCTACAATGAGCAGTTCTTC,15,TRBV6-5,-,TRBJ2-1,once
CASSLVIVSGTDTQYF,TGTGCCAGCAGCTTAGTCATAGTTAGCGGCACAGATACGCAGTATTTT,16,TRBV7-2,-,TRBJ2-3,-
CASSQEWPSLSYEQYF,TGCGCCAGCAGCCAAGAGTGGCCTAGCCTTTCCTACGAGCAGTACTTC,16,TRBV4-3,-,TRBJ2-7,-
CASSPGAGGLNEQFF,TGTGCCAGCTCCCCGGGGGCAGGGGGCCTCAATGAGCAGTTCTTC,15,TRBV18,TRBD1,TRBJ2-1,-
CASSLEQNTGELFF,TGTGCCAGCAGTTTGGAGCAGAACACCGGGGAGCTGTTTTTT,14,TRBV28,-,TRBJ2-2,-
CASSPIQQNTEAFF,TGTGCCAGCAGTCCGATCCAACAGAACACTGAAGCTTTCTTT,14,TRBV28,-,TRBJ1-1,-
CASSPARGFYEQYF,TGTGCCAGCAGCCCCGCAAGGGGATTCTACGAGCAGTACTTC,14,TRBV28,-,TRBJ2-7,-
CASSPSSDTQYF,TGTGCCAGCAGCCCTTCCTCAGATACGCAGTATTTT,12,TRBV9,-,TRBJ2-3,-
CASSGQGGQPQHF,TGTGCCAGTAGTGGCCAGGGCGGACAGCCCCAGCATTTT,13,TRBV19,-,TRBJ1-5,-
CSARPSPEQYF,TGCAGTGCTAGGCCCAGTCCCGAGCAGTACTTC,11,TRBV20-1,-,TRBJ2-7,-
CASSLLFEGNEQFF,TGTGCCAGCAGTTTATTGTTCGAGGGCAATGAGCAGTTCTTC,14,TRBV28,-,TRBJ2-1,-
CASSLAPPSPGVAFF,TGCGCCAGCAGCTTGGCCCCCCCCTCCCCCGGGGTAGCTTTCTTT,15,TRBV5-1,-,TRBJ1-1,-
CASSFFRGYEQYF,TGTGCCAGCAGTTTTTTTCGGGGTTACGAGCAGTACTTC,13,TRBV28,-,TRBJ2-7,-
CASSKGTSGIHYEQYF,TGTGCCAGTAGTAAGGGGACTAGCGGGATTCACTACGAGCAGTACTTC,16,TRBV19,TRBD2,TRBJ2-7,-
CATSDPGQGGEAFF,TGTGCCACCAGTGATCCGGGACAGGGAGGTGAAGCTTTCTTT,14,TRBV24-1,TRBD1,TRBJ1-1,-
CASSSPTGWANVLTF,TGTGCCAGCAGTTCCCCCACCGGGTGGGCCAACGTCCTGACTTTC,15,TRBV5-4,-,TRBJ2-6,-
CASSGGRPGDNYGYTF,TGTGCCAGCAGCGGAGGAAGGCCAGGGGATAACTATGGCTACACCTTC,16,TRBV9,-,TRBJ1-2,-